Listed below are T cell receptor beta chains from one sample, sequenced in a study of blood T cell repertoires in COVID-19. Assay: immunoSEQ multiplex PCR; the TCRdb copy retains only in-frame clones and omits some. The sample consists of approximately 82,000 clones, around four fifths of them appearing once. Sequencing was performed on peripheral blood. These receptors were obtained from a human donor in a cohort sampled during active COVID-19. Each CDR3 is given with its conserved first and last residue. D genes are given only for firm matches. Size is stated for part of the rows, as once, few or many counts, or as a class when the clone is expanded.

clone size | J gene | V gene | D gene | CDR3 protein | CDR3 DNA
NA | TRBJ1-2 | TRBV5-1 | TRBD1 | CASSPRDSNYGYTF | TGCGCCAGCAGCCCGCGGGACAGCAACTATGGCTACACCTTC
NA | TRBJ1-5 | TRBV19 | NA | CASTLTGWSQPQHF | TGTGCCAGTACCCTGACAGGATGGAGTCAGCCCCAGCATTTT
few | TRBJ2-6 | TRBV7-8 | NA | CASSPGSSGANVLTF | TGTGCCAGCAGCCCAGGCAGCTCTGGGGCCAACGTCCTGACTTTC
NA | TRBJ2-5 | TRBV6-2/TRBV6-3 | NA | CASSQLVRRETQYF | TGTGCCAGCAGCCAACTAGTCCGGCGGGAGACCCAGTACTTC
few | TRBJ2-5 | TRBV12-1 | NA | CASSRPGETQYF | TGTGCCAGCAGCCGACCAGGAGAGACCCAGTACTTC
NA | TRBJ2-2 | TRBV5-1 | NA | CASRRDNGNTGELFF | TGCGCCAGCAGACGAGATAATGGGAACACCGGGGAGCTGTTTTTT
NA | TRBJ1-3 | TRBV7-9 | TRBD1 | CASSGQGVRNVGNTIYF | TGTGCCAGCAGCGGACAGGGGGTTCGAAACGTAGGAAACACCATATATTTT
NA | TRBJ1-3 | TRBV7-2 | NA | CASSLESGMRGNTIYF | TGTGCCAGCAGCTTAGAGTCGGGGATGAGGGGAAACACCATATATTTT
NA | TRBJ2-6 | TRBV15 | NA | CATSRVPRGANVLTF | TGTGCCACCAGCAGAGTTCCCCGGGGGGCCAACGTCCTGACTTTC
NA | TRBJ2-5 | TRBV15 | NA | CATSRTPSGAQYF | TGTGCCACCAGCAGGACCCCATCGGGGGCCCAGTACTTC